The clone carrying this T cell receptor beta chain was seen a few times. What it binds is unknown. This sample was taken from a study of response to subunit inactivated influenza vaccine. General study findings and limits: Each seasonal influenza vaccination recruits few new T cells, the authors suggested.

TCRdb re-called the RT-PCR reads through MiXCR, storing one row per CDR3 protein. The sample carries some 500,000 distinct CDR3 sequences, under 15% recorded once. This CDR3 is built from 13 residues. Germline CDR1 is MNHNY and CDR2 is SVGAGI (reference sequence). Unmatched junction bases numbered 7, after V lost 5 bases and J lost 8 bases. The TCR originated in a man over 45 who received an inactivated influenza vaccine. The chain has TRBV6-6 and TRBJ1-2; TRBD1 agrees at 8 bases. The sample here was PBMCs from blood, taken 40 to 50 days after vaccination. The CDR3 DNA reads as TGTGCCAGCAGTAAAAACAGGGGGGAGGGCTACACCTTC. Protein sequence: CASSKNRGEGYTF.